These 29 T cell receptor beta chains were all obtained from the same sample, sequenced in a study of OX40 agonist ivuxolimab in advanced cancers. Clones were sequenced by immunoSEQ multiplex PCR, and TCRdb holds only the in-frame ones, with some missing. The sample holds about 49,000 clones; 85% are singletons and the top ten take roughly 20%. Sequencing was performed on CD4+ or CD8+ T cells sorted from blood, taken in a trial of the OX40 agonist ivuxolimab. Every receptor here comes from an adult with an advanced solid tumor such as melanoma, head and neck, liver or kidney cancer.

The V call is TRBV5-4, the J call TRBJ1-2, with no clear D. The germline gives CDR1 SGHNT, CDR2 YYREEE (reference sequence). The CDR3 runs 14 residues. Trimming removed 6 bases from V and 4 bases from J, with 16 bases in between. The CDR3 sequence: CASTPFAVPYGYTF. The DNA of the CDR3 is TGTGCCAGCACCCCTTTTGCAGTACCCTATGGCTACACCTTC.

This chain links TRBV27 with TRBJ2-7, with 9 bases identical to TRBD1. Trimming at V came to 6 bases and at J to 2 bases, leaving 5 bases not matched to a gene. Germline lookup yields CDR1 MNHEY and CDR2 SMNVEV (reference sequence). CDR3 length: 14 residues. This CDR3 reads CASSPTGGPYEQYV. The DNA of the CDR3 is TGTGCCAGCAGCCCGACAGGGGGACCCTACGAGCAGTACGTC.

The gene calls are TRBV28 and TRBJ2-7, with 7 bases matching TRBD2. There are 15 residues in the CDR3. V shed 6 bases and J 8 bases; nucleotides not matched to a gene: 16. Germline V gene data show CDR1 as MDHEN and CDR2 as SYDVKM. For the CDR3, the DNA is TGTGCCAGCAGCCCCCGGGCGGGGGTCCGAGATCAGCAGTACTTC. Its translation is CASSPRAGVRDQQYF. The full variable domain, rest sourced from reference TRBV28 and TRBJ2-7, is DVKVTQSSRYLVKRTGEKVFLECVQDMDHENMFWYRQDPGLGLRLIYFSYDVKMKEKGDIPEGYSVSREKKERFSLILESASTNQTSMYLCASSPRAGVRDQQYFGPGTRLTVT.

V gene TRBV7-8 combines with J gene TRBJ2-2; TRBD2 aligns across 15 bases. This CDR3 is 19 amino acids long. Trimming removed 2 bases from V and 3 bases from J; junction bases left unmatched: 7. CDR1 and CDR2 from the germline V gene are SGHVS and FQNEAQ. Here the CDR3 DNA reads TGTGCCAGCAGCTTAACCGGGACTAGCGGGGGGCCAGACACCGGGGAGCTGTTTTTT. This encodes CASSLTGTSGGPDTGELFF.

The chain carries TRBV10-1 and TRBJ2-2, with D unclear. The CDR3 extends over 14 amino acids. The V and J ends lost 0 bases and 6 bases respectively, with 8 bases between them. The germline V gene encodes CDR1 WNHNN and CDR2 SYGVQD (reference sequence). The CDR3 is CASSESITPGELFF. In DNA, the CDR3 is TGCGCCAGCAGTGAGTCGATAACCCCCGGGGAGCTGTTTTTT.

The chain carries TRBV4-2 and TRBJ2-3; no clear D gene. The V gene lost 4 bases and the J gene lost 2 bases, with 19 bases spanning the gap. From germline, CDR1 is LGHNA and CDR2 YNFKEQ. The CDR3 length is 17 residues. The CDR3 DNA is TGTGCCAGCAGCCCAGGTGCCCGCGTTTGGGACACAGATACGCAGTATTTT. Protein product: CASSPGARVWDTDTQYF.

The CDR3 here is CASSLADSTRETNEKLFF. Here the CDR3 DNA reads TGTGCCAGCAGCTTAGCGGACAGCACCAGGGAGACTAATGAAAAACTGTTTTTT. The rearrangement links TRBV7-9 to TRBJ1-4; the D gene is possibly TRBD1 (6 bases). The germline gives CDR1 SEHNR, CDR2 FQNEAQ (reference sequence). V dropped 0 bases and J dropped 2 bases, with 16 bases sitting between them. This CDR3 has 18 residues.

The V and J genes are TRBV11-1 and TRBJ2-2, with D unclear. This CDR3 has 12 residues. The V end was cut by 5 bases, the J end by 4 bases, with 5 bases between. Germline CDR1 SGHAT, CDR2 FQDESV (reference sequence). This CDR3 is CASSTPTGELFF. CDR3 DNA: TGTGCCAGCAGCACCCCCACCGGGGAGCTGTTTTTT. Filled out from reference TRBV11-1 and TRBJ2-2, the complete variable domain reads EAEVAQSPRYKITEKSQAVAFWCDPISGHATLYWYRQILGQGPELLVQFQDESVVDDSQLPKDRFSAERLKGVDSTLKIQPAELGDSAMYLCASSTPTGELFFGEGSRLTVL.

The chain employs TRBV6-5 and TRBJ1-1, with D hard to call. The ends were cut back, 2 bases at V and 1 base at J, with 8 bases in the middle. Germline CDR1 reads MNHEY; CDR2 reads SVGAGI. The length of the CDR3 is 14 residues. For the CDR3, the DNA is TGTGCCAGCAGTTACGGTCTGTCGAACACTGAAGCTTTCTTT. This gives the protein CASSYGLSNTEAFF.

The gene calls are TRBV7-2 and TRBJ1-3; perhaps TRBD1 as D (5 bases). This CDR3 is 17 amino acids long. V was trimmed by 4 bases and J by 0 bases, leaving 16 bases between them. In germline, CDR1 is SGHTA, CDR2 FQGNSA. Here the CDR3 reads CASSSSADSNSGNTIYF. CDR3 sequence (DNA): TGTGCCAGCAGCTCCTCGGCTGACAGCAACTCTGGAAACACCATATATTTT. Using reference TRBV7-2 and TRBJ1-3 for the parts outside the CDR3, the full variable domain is GAGVSQSPSNKVTEKGKDVELRCDPISGHTALYWYRQSLGQGLEFLIYFQGNSAPDKSGLPSDRFSAERTGGSVSTLTIQRTQQEDSAVYLCASSSSADSNSGNTIYFGEGSWLTVV.

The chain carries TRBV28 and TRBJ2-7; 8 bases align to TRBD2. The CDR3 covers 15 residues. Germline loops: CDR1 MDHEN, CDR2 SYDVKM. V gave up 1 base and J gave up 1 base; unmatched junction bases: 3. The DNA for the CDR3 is TGTGCCAGCAGTTTATATGGCGGGGGGTCCTACGAGCAGTACTTC. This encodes CASSLYGGGSYEQYF.

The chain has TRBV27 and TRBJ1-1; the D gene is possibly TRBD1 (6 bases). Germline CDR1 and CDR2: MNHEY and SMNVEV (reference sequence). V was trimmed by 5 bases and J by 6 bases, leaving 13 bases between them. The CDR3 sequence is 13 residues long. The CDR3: CASSIHRVSEAFF. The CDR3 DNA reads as TGTGCCAGCAGTATCCACAGGGTATCTGAAGCTTTCTTT.

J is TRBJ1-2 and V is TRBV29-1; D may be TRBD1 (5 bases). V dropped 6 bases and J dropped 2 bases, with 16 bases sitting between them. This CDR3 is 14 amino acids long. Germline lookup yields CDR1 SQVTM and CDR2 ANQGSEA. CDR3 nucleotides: TGCAGCGTAGGGGAGGAGGGCGCAAACTATGGCTACACCTTC. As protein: CSVGEEGANYGYTF.

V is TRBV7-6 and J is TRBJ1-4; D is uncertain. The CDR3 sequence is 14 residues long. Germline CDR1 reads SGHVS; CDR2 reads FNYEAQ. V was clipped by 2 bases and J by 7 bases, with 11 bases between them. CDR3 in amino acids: CASSLILAGEKLFF. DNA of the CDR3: TGTGCCAGCAGCTTAATCCTAGCCGGTGAAAAACTGTTTTTT.

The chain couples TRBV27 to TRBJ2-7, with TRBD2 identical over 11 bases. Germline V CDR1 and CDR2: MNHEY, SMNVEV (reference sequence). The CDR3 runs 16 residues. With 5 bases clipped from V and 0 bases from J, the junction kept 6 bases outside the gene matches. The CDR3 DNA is TGTGCCAGCAGTCCTAGCGGGGGGCGCGGCTCCTACGAGCAGTACTTC. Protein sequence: CASSPSGGRGSYEQYF.

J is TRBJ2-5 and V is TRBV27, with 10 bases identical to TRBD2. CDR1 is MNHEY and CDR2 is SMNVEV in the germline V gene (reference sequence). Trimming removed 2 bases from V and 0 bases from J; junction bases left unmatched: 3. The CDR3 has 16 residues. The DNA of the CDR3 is TGTGCCAGCAGTTTACTAGCGGGGGATTACCAAGAGACCCAGTACTTC. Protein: CASSLLAGDYQETQYF.

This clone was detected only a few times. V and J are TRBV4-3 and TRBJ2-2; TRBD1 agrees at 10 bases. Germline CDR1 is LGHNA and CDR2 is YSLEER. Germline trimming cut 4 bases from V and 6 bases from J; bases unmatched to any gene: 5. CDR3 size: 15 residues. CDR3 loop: CASSRDRGVSGELFF. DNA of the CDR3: TGCGCCAGCAGCCGGGACAGGGGAGTATCCGGGGAGCTGTTTTTT.

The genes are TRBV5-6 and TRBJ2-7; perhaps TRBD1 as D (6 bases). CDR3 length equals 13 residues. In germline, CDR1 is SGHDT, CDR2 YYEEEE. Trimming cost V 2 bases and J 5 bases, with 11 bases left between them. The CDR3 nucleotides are TGTGCCAGCAGCTTAGGGGGTTTCGACGAGCAGTACTTC. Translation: CASSLGGFDEQYF.

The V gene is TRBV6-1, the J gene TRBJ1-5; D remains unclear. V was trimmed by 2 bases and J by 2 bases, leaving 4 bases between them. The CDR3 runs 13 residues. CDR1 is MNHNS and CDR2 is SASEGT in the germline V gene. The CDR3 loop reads CASSESGNQPQHF. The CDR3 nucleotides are TGTGCCAGCAGTGAATCAGGCAATCAGCCCCAGCATTTT.

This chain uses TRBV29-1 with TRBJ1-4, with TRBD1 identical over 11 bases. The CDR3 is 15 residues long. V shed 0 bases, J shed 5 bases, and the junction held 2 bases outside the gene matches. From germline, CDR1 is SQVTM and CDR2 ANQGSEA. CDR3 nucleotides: TGCAGCGTTGAAGATTGGGACAGGGGGAATGAAAAACTGTTTTTT. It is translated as CSVEDWDRGNEKLFF.

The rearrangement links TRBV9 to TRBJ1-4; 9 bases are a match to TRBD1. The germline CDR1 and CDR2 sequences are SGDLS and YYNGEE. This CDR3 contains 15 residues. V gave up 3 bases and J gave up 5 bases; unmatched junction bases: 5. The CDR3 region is CASSDTGGANEKLFF. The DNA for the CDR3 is TGTGCCAGCAGCGATACAGGGGGCGCGAATGAAAAACTGTTTTTT.

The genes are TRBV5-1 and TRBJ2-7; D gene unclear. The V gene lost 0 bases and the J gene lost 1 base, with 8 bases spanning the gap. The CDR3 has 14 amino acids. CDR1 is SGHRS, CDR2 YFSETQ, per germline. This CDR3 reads CASSLVGDSYEQYF. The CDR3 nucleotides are TGCGCCAGCAGCTTGGTTGGGGATTCCTACGAGCAGTACTTC.

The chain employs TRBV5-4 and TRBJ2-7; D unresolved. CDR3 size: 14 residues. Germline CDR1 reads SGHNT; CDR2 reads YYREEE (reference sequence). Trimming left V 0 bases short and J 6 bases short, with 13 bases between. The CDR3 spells CASSLVGNSLEQYV. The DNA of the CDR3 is TGTGCCAGCAGCTTGGTGGGGAACTCTCTCGAGCAGTACGTC.

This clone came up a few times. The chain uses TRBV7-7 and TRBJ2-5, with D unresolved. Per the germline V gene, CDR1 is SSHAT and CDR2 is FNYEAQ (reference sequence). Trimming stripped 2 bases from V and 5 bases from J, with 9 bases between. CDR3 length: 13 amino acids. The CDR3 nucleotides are TGTGCCAGCAGCTTAAGCAGATCTGAGACCCAGTACTTC. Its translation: CASSLSRSETQYF.

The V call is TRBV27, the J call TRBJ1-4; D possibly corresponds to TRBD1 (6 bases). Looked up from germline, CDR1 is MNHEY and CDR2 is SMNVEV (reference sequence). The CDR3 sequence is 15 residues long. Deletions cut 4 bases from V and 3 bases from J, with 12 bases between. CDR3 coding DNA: TGTGCCAGCAGTTACTACAGGGCCCCTAATGAAAAACTGTTTTTT. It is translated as CASSYYRAPNEKLFF.

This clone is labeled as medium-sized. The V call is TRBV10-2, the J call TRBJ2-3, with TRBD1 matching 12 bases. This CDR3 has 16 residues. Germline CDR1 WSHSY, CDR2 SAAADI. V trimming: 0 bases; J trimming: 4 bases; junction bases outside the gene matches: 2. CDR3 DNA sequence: TGCGCCAGCAGTGAGTCGGGGACAGGGGGCTCAGATACGCAGTATTTT. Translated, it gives CASSESGTGGSDTQYF.

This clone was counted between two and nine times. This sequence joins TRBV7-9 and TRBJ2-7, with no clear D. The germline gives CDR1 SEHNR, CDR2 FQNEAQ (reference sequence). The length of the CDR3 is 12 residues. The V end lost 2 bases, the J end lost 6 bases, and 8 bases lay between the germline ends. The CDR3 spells CASSLLNPEQYF. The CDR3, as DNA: TGTGCCAGCAGCTTACTCAACCCCGAGCAGTACTTC.

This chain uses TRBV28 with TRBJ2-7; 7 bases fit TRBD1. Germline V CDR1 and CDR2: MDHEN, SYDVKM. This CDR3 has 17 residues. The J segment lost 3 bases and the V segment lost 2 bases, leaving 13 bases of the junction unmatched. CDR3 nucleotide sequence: TGTGCCAGCAGTTTAAAGCGGCGGGCAGGGGGTAACTACGAGCAGTACTTC. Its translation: CASSLKRRAGGNYEQYF.

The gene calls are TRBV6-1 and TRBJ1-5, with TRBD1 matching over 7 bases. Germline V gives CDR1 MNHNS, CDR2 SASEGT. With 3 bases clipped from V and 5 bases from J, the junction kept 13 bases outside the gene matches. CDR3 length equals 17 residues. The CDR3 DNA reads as TGTGCCAGCAGTGAGTGGTTGTCAGGGGGTACTTATCAGCCCCAGCATTTT. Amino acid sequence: CASSEWLSGGTYQPQHF.